Described below is a single TCR beta chain sequence and its context. The target antigen is unknown. The sample originates from a study of OX40 agonist ivuxolimab in advanced cancers. Across the whole study: Participants could have had prior anti-PD-1, anti-PD-L1 or anti-CTLA-4 therapy, and approximately 37% had some. Partial responses were achieved by three patients: one hepatocellular carcinoma, two cutaneous melanoma.

Profiled with immunoSEQ multiplex PCR; TCRdb holds only in-frame clones, not every one. The top ten hold 30% to 45% of the sample, which has tens of thousands of clones, approximately 84% seen once. Trimming cost V 3 bases and J 9 bases; bases outside gene matches: 4. The germline V gene has CDR1 KGHSH and CDR2 LQKENI. The CDR3 runs 13 residues. The study's findings and limits: In CD8+ T cells, expanded clones were on average more numerous than in CD4+.

The clonotype was recovered from an adult with an advanced solid tumor such as melanoma, head and neck, liver or kidney cancer. Sequencing was performed on CD4+ or CD8+ T cells sorted from blood, taken in a trial of the OX40 agonist ivuxolimab. V is TRBV18 and J is TRBJ2-1; 8 bases match TRBD1. CDR3 nucleotides: TGTGCCAGCTCACCGGGACAGGATGGTGAGCAGTTCTTC. Protein: CASSPGQDGEQFF.